This entry is about one T cell receptor beta chain. In germline, CDR1 is LNHDA, CDR2 SQIVND (reference sequence). This CDR3 has 15 residues. Losses at the gene ends were 6 bases for V and 6 bases for J; bases not matched to a gene: 9. The data belong to a study of blood T cell repertoires in COVID-19. How the authors handled the data: Scientists estimated how many nucleated cells there were by amplifying reference gene primers. Here immunoSEQ multiplex PCR was the method, and the copy in TCRdb shows in-frame clones only, minus some. V and J calls and clone size are as listed in that table; D and trimming were resolved from the DNA. This sample has about 230,000 clones, with over 75% found just once.

The V and J genes are TRBV19 and TRBJ1-5, with TRBD1 identical over 9 bases. This sequence was found in a woman of 80 years or more with acute or convalescent COVID-19. Sequencing was carried out using peripheral blood. CDR3 sequence: CASSRDREGIQPQHF. For the CDR3, the DNA is TGTGCCAGTAGCCGGGACAGGGAAGGAATTCAGCCCCAGCATTTT.